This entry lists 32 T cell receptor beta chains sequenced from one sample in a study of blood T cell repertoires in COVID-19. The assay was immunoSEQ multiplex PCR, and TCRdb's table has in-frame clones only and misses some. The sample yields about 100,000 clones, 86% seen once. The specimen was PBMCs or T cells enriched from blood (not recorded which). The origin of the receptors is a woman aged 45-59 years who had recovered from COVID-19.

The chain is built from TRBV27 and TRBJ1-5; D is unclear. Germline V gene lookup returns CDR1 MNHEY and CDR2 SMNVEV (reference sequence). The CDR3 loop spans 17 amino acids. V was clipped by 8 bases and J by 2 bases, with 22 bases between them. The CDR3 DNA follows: TGTGCCAGCGGGTCCCTTTTGAGCGGAGTTGGCAATCAGCCCCAGCATTTT. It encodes CASGSLLSGVGNQPQHF.

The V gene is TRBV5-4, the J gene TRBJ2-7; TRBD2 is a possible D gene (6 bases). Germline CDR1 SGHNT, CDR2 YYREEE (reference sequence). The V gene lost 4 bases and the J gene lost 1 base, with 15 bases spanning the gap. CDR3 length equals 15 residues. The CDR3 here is CASSGRTGLSYEQYF. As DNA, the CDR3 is TGTGCCAGCAGCGGGAGGACTGGTTTATCCTACGAGCAGTACTTC.

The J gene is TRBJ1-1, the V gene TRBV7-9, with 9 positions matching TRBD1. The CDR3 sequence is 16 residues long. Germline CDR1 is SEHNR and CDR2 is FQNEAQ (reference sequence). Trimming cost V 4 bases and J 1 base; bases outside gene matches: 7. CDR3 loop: CASSSTRTGENTEAFF. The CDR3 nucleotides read TGTGCCAGCAGCTCCACAAGGACAGGGGAGAACACTGAAGCTTTCTTT.

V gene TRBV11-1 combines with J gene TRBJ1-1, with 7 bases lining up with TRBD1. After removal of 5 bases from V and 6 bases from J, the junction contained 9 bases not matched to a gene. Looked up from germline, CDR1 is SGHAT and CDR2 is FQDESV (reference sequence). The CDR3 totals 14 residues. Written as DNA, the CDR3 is TGTGCCAGCAGCGGACAGGACGGGAGCGCTGAAGCTTTCTTT. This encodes CASSGQDGSAEAFF.

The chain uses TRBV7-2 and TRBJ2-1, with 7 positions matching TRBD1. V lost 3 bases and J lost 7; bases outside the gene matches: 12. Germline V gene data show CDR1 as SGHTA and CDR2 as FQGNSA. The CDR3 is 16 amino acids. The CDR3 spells CASSFLTGLGRNEQFF. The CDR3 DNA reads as TGTGCCAGCAGCTTCCTGACAGGGTTAGGTCGAAATGAGCAGTTCTTC. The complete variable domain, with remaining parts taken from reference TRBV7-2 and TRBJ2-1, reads GAGVSQSPSNKVTEKGKDVELRCDPISGHTALYWYRQSLGQGLEFLIYFQGNSAPDKSGLPSDRFSAERTGGSVSTLTIQRTQQEDSAVYLCASSFLTGLGRNEQFFGPGTRLTVL.

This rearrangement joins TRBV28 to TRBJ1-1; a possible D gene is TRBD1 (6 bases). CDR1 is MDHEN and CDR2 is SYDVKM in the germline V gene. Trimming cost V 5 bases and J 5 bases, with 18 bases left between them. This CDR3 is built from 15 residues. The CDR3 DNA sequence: TGTGCCAGCAGTCTCCCGAGGGCGCAGGGGACTGAAGCTTTCTTT. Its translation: CASSLPRAQGTEAFF.

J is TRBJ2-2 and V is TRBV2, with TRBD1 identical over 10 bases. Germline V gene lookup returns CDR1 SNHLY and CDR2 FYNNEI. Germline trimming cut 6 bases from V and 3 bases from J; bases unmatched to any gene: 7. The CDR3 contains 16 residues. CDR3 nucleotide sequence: TGTGCCAGCAGGACCGACAGGGGGCGGTACACCGGGGAGCTGTTTTTT. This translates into CASRTDRGRYTGELFF.

The CDR3 DNA reads as TGTGCCTGGAAAAGAGGGACAGGGGATGAGACCCAGTACTTC. It specifies CAWKRGTGDETQYF. The chain links TRBV30 to TRBJ2-5; the match to TRBD1 covers 10 bases. Trimming cost V 4 bases and J 5 bases; bases outside gene matches: 7. The CDR3 loop spans 14 amino acids. Looked up from germline, CDR1 is GTSNPN and CDR2 is SVGIG (reference sequence). Supplemented by reference TRBV30 and TRBJ2-5, the full variable domain reads SQTIHQWPATLVQPVGSPLSLECTVEGTSNPNLYWYRQAAGRGLQLLFYSVGIGQISSEVPQNLSASRPQDRQFILSSKKLLLSDSGFYLCAWKRGTGDETQYFGPGTRLLVL.

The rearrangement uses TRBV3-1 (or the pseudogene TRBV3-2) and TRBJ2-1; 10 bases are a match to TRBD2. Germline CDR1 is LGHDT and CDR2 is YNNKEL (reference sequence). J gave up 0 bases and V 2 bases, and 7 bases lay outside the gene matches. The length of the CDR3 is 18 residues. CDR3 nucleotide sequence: TGTGCCAGCAGCCAACGACCGGGACTAGCGCGCTCCTACAATGAGCAGTTCTTC. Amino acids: CASSQRPGLARSYNEQFF.

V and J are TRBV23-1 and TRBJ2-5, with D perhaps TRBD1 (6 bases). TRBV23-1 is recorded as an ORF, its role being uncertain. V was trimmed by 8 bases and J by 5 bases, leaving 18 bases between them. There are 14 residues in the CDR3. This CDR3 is CASSPGHRRETQYF. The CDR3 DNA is TGCGCCAGCTCACCGGGACACCGTCGGGAGACCCAGTACTTC.

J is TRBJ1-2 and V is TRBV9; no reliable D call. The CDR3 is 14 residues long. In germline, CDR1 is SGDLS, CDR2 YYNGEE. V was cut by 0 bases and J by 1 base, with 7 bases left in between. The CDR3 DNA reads TGTGCCAGCAGCGTAGGAGTCGGTAACTATGGCTACACCTTC. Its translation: CASSVGVGNYGYTF.

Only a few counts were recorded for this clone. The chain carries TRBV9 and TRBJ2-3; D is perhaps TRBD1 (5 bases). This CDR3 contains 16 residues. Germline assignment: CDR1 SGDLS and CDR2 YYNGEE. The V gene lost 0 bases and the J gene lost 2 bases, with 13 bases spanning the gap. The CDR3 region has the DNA TGTGCCAGCAGCGTAGGGCACCAGGGTCTCACAGATACGCAGTATTTT. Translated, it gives CASSVGHQGLTDTQYF.

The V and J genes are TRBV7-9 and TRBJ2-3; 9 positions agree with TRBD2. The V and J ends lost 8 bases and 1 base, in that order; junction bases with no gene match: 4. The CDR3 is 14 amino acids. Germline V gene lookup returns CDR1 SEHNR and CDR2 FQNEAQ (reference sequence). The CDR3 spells CASRQRGGTDTQYF. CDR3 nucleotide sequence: TGTGCCAGCCGCCAGCGGGGGGGCACAGATACGCAGTATTTT.

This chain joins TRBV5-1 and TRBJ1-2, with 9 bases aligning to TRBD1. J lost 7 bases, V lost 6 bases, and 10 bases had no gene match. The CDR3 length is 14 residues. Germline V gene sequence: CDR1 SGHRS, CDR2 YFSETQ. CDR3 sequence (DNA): TGCGCCAGCAAACCCGGGACAGGGACTAGTGGCTACACCTTC. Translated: CASKPGTGTSGYTF.

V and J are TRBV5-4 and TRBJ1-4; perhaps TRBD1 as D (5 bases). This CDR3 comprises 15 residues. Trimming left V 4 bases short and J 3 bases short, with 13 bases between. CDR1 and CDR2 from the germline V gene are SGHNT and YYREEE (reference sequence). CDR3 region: CASSIGGSSNEKLFF. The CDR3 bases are TGTGCCAGCAGCATTGGGGGGAGCTCTAATGAAAAACTGTTTTTT.

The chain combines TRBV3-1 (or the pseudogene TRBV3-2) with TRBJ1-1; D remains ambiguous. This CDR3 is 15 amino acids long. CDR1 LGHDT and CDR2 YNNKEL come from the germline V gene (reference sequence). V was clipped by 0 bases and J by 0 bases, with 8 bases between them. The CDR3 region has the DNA TGTGCCAGCAGCCAAGAGGGCTACATGAACACTGAAGCTTTCTTT. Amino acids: CASSQEGYMNTEAFF.

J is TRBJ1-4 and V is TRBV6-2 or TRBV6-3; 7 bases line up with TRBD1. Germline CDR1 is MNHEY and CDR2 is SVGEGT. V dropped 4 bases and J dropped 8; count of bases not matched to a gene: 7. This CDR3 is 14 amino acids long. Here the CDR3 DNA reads TGTGCCAGCAGTTGGGACAGAGGACGCGAAAAACTGTTTTTT. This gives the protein CASSWDRGREKLFF.

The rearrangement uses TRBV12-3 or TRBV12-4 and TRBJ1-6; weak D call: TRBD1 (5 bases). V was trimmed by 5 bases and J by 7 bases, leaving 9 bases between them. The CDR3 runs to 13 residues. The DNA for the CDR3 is TGTGCCAGCAGTCAGGGCGGCAATTCACCCCTCCACTTT. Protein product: CASSQGGNSPLHF.

The DNA of the CDR3 is TGTGCCTGGATAAATGGACTGATCCGCGGCTACACCTTC. Translated, it gives CAWINGLIRGYTF. This chain uses TRBV30 with TRBJ1-2; unclear D gene. The V end was cut by 4 bases, the J end by 8 bases, with 17 bases between. CDR1 is GTSNPN and CDR2 is SVGIG in the germline V gene (reference sequence). This CDR3 is built from 13 residues.

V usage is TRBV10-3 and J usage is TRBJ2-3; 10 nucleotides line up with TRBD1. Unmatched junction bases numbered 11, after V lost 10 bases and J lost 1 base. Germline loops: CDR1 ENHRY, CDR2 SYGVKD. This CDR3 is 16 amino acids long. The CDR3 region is CATKEGQGTGTDTQYF. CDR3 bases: TGTGCCACGAAAGAGGGACAGGGGACTGGCACAGATACGCAGTATTTT.

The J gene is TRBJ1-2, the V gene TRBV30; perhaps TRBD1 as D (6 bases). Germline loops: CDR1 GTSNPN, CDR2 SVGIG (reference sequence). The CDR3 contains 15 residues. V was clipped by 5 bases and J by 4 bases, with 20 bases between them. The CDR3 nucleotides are TGTGCCTGGGCGGCCCCGGACAGCTCTTTCTATGGCTACACCTTC. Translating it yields CAWAAPDSSFYGYTF.

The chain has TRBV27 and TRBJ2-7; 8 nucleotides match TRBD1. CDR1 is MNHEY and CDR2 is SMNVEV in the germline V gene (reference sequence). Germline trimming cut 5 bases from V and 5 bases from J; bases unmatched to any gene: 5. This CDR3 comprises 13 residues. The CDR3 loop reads CASSTDRGNEQYF. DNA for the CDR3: TGTGCCAGCAGTACCGACAGGGGCAACGAGCAGTACTTC.

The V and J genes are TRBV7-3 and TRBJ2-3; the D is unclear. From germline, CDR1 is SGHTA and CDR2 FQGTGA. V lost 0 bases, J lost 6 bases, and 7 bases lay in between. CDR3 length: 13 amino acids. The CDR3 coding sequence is TGTGCCAGCAGCTTAACGTTATCGGATACGCAGTATTTT. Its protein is CASSLTLSDTQYF.

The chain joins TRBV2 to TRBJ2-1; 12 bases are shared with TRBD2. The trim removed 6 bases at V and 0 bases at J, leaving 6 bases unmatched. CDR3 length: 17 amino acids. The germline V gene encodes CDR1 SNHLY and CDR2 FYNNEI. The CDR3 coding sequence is TGTGCCAGCAGACGGCTAGCGGGGGGGAGCTCCTACAATGAGCAGTTCTTC. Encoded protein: CASRRLAGGSSYNEQFF. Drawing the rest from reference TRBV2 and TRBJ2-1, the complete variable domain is EPEVTQTPSHQVTQMGQEVILRCVPISNHLYFYWYRQILGQKVEFLVSFYNNEISEKSEIFDDQFSVERPDGSNFTLKIRSTKLEDSAMYFCASRRLAGGSSYNEQFFGPGTRLTVL.

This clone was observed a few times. CDR3 residues: CASSPMGLPQGETQYF. The CDR3, as DNA: TGTGCCAGCAGCCCCATGGGGCTACCCCAGGGCGAGACCCAGTACTTC. The rearrangement links TRBV3-1 (or the pseudogene TRBV3-2) to TRBJ2-5; D perhaps matches TRBD1 (5 bases). V was cut by 4 bases and J by 5 bases, with 20 bases left in between. Germline V gene sequence: CDR1 LGHDT, CDR2 YNNKEL (reference sequence). This CDR3 has 16 residues.

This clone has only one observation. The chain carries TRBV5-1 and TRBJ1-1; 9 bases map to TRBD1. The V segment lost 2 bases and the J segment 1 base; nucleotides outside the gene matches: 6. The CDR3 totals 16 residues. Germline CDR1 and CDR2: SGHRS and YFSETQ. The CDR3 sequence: CASSFLTGGTNTEAFF. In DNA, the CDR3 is TGCGCCAGCAGCTTTCTCACAGGGGGCACGAACACTGAAGCTTTCTTT.

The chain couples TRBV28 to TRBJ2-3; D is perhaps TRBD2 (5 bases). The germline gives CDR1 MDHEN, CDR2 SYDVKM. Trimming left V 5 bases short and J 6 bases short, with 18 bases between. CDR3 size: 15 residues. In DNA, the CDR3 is TGTGCCAGCAGTCCATTGTCGGGGAAGGTGGATACGCAGTATTTT. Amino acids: CASSPLSGKVDTQYF.

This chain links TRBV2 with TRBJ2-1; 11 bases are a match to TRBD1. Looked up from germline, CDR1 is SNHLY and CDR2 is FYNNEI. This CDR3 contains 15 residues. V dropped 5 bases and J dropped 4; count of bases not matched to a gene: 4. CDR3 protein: CASSRTGGSYNEQFF. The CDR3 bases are TGTGCCAGCAGTCGGACAGGGGGCTCTTACAATGAGCAGTTCTTC.

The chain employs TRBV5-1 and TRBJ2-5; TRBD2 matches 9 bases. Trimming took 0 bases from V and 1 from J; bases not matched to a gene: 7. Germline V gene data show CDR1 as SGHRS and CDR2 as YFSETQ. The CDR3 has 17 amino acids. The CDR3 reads CASSLGSSGRSQETQYF. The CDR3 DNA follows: TGCGCCAGCAGCTTGGGGTCAAGCGGGAGGTCCCAAGAGACCCAGTACTTC.

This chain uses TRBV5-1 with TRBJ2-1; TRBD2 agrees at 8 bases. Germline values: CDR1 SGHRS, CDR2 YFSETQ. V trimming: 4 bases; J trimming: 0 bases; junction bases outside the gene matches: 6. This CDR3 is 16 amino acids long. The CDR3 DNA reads TGCGCCAGCAGCGGACTAGCTGCTAGCTCCTACAATGAGCAGTTCTTC. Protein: CASSGLAASSYNEQFF.

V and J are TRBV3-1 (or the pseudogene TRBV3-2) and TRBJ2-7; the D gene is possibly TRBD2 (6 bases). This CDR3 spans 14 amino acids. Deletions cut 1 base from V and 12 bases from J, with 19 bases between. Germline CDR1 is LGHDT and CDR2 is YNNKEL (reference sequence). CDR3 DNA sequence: TGTGCCAGCAGCCAAGGGTCGGCTGCGGGGATGACGTACTTC. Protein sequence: CASSQGSAAGMTYF.

The CDR3: CASSVGGGNEQFF. The CDR3 DNA reads as TGTGCCAGCAGCGTAGGGGGCGGCAATGAGCAGTTCTTC. The chain recombines TRBV9 with TRBJ2-1; possible D gene TRBD1, 5 bases. The CDR3 covers 13 residues. CDR1 is SGDLS, CDR2 YYNGEE, per germline. V lost 0 bases and J lost 6, with 7 bases in between.